The next 24 T cell receptor beta chains were all read from a single sample in a study of CD8 T cells in ankylosing spondylitis. TCRdb called the 5' RACE reads again in MiXCR, with one record for every CDR3 protein. Of approximately 240,000 distinct CDR3 sequences listed, 20% to 30% were seen once; the top ten hold more than 0.6%. Sequences were obtained from blood, either unsorted or a sorted T cell fraction (not recorded which). Receptors were obtained from a male donor with ankylosing spondylitis or in good health (not recorded which).

The chain recombines TRBV5-1 with TRBJ2-3; D unresolved. V was cut by 5 bases and J by 2 bases, with 6 bases left in between. This CDR3 region has 12 residues. The V gene's germline CDR1 is SGHRS and CDR2 YFSETQ. The DNA of the CDR3 is TGCGCCAGCAGGGGTTACACAGATACGCAGTATTTT. Translating gives CASRGYTDTQYF. Full variable domain (remainder filled in from reference TRBV5-1 and TRBJ2-3): KAGVTQTPRYLIKTRGQQVTLSCSPISGHRSVSWYQQTPGQGLQFLFEYFSETQRNKGNFPGRFSGRQFSNSRSEMNVSTLELGDSALYLCASRGYTDTQYFGPGTRLTVL.

This clonotype was seen repeatedly, ten times or more. The chain combines TRBV20-1 with TRBJ2-7; D ambiguous. V was pared by 5 bases and J by 4 bases, with 6 bases between. The CDR3 has 10 amino acids. The germline gives CDR1 DFQATT, CDR2 SNEGSKA (reference sequence). The CDR3 region is CSAATYEQYF. The CDR3 nucleotides are TGCAGTGCTGCCACTTACGAGCAGTACTTC.

This clonotype occurred many times. CDR3 nucleotide sequence: TGCAGTGCTCCGAAACGAAAAGCCGGGCAGTACTTC. Translating it yields CSAPKRKAGQYF. The chain combines TRBV20-1 with TRBJ2-7; D is uncertain. The CDR3 length is 12 residues. V was pared by 5 bases and J by 9 bases, with 17 bases between. The germline V gene encodes CDR1 DFQATT and CDR2 SNEGSKA (reference sequence).

This clonotype occurred many times. The V gene is TRBV2, the J gene TRBJ1-2; TRBD1 might be the D (6 bases). There are 14 residues in the CDR3. The V end lost 7 bases, the J end lost 3 bases, and 15 bases lay between the germline ends. Per the germline V gene, CDR1 is SNHLY and CDR2 is FYNNEI. The CDR3 coding sequence is TGTGCCAGCACCCTGGACAGATCTGACTATGGCTACACCTTC. Amino acid sequence: CASTLDRSDYGYTF.

On this clonotype: No conserved phenylalanine or tryptophan is present at the end of the CDR3, so a read error is the likely explanation. Because the CDR3's place on the DNA is in doubt, the DNA is left out and the CDR3 is given as listed by TCRdb. The V gene is TRBV6-6, the J gene TRBJ2-1; TRBD1 reflects the table's D call only, with no check against the DNA. CDR1 MNHNY and CDR2 SVGAGI come from the germline V gene (reference sequence). 13 amino acids form the CDR3, both terminal residues included. CDR3 protein: CASSYSQGQAVFI.

This clonotype has at least ten counts. V is TRBV20-1 and J is TRBJ1-2, with D uncertain. The germline gives CDR1 DFQATT, CDR2 SNEGSKA (reference sequence). The CDR3 totals 12 residues. The V gene lost 1 base and the J gene lost 3 bases, with 6 bases spanning the gap. CDR3 loop: CSARAPDYGYTF. In DNA form, the CDR3 reads TGCAGTGCTAGAGCCCCGGACTATGGCTACACCTTC.

Many counts were recorded for this clonotype. This rearrangement joins TRBV11-2 to TRBJ1-2; D gene uncertain. Trimming took 0 bases from V and 1 from J, leaving 9 bases between them. The CDR3 covers 15 residues. Germline assignment: CDR1 SGHAT and CDR2 FQNNGV. The CDR3 protein is CASSLEQIYNYGYTF. CDR3 coding DNA: TGTGCCAGCAGCTTAGAACAGATTTATAACTATGGCTACACCTTC.

This clonotype has just a few counts. The CDR3 nucleotides read TGCAGTGCCGGGGGTAGCGCCACAGATACGCAGTATTTT. Translation: CSAGGSATDTQYF. This sequence joins TRBV20-1 and TRBJ2-3; D is possibly TRBD2 (6 bases). V was trimmed by 6 bases and J by 2 bases, leaving 12 bases between them. This CDR3 spans 13 amino acids. Germline lookup yields CDR1 DFQATT and CDR2 SNEGSKA (reference sequence).

This clonotype has a count of ten or more. This chain connects TRBV20-1 to TRBJ2-7, with TRBD1 identical over 9 bases. The V gene's germline CDR1 is DFQATT and CDR2 SNEGSKA (reference sequence). The CDR3 is made up of 14 amino acids. Losses at the gene ends were 2 bases for V and 7 bases for J; bases not matched to a gene: 9. CDR3: CSARPPGQGEEQYF. CDR3 sequence (DNA): TGCAGTGCTAGACCGCCGGGACAGGGTGAAGAGCAGTACTTC.

The sample holds many counts of this clonotype. V is TRBV28 and J is TRBJ2-7; 9 bases align to TRBD1. The CDR3 is made up of 13 amino acids. V shed 8 bases, J shed 3 bases, and the junction held 5 bases outside the gene matches. Germline assignment: CDR1 MDHEN and CDR2 SYDVKM. The CDR3 here is CASRTGVGYEQYF. For the CDR3, the DNA is TGTGCCAGCCGGACAGGGGTGGGCTACGAGCAGTACTTC.

The sample holds many counts of this clonotype. CDR3 protein: CSARERVFPTQPQHF. CDR3 DNA: TGCAGTGCTAGAGAGAGGGTCTTCCCTACTCAGCCCCAGCATTTT. The rearrangement links TRBV20-1 to TRBJ1-5; D is unclear. The CDR3 contains 15 residues. Germline loops: CDR1 DFQATT, CDR2 SNEGSKA (reference sequence). V lost 0 bases to trimming and J lost 6 bases, with 15 bases between them.

In this sample, this clonotype turned up many times. This chain links TRBV7-8 with TRBJ1-2, with a tentative D call TRBD1 (6 bases). Germline-derived CDR1 and CDR2 are SGHVS and FQNEAQ. V dropped 7 bases and J dropped 7 bases, with 19 bases sitting between them. The CDR3 extends over 14 amino acids. CDR3: CASTISRSGAGYTF. CDR3 in DNA: TGTGCCAGCACAATCTCCCGTTCGGGGGCTGGCTACACCTTC.

This clonotype was recorded many times. The chain joins TRBV5-5 to TRBJ2-7, with 7 bases lining up with TRBD1. The V gene's germline CDR1 is SGHKS and CDR2 YYEKEE (reference sequence). Trimming removed 3 bases from V and 5 bases from J; junction bases left unmatched: 11. The length of the CDR3 is 15 residues. The CDR3 nucleotides are TGTGCCAGCAGCTCCTACACAGGGGTGATGGACGAGCAGTACTTC. It encodes CASSSYTGVMDEQYF.

This clonotype was detected many times. The V call is TRBV20-1, the J call TRBJ2-2, with 8 bases that match TRBD2. Germline loops: CDR1 DFQATT, CDR2 SNEGSKA (reference sequence). This CDR3 is 15 amino acids long. Trimming cost V 3 bases and J 2 bases; bases outside gene matches: 5. The CDR3 loop reads CSASGGASNTGELFF. Written as DNA, the CDR3 is TGCAGTGCTAGCGGGGGGGCCTCTAACACCGGGGAGCTGTTTTTT.

The rearrangement uses TRBV12-3 or TRBV12-4 and TRBJ2-5; TRBD1 agrees at 8 bases. The CDR3 covers 15 residues. With V trimmed by 7 bases and J by 1 base, 8 bases remained unmatched. DNA of the CDR3: TGTGCCAGCACCCAGGACAGGGCAAGCCAAGAGACCCAGTACTTC. Translating gives CASTQDRASQETQYF.

The chain couples TRBV20-1 to TRBJ2-7; 10 nucleotides match TRBD1. Germline CDR1 DFQATT, CDR2 SNEGSKA (reference sequence). The CDR3 is made up of 15 amino acids. J lost 6 bases, V lost 6 bases, and 14 bases had no gene match. CDR3 residues: CSAPFPGQGSREQYF. In DNA, the CDR3 is TGCAGTGCCCCCTTCCCGGGACAGGGGTCGCGCGAGCAGTACTTC.

J is TRBJ2-3 and V is TRBV20-1; D possibly corresponds to TRBD1 (7 bases). The CDR3 loop spans 15 amino acids. The germline V gene has CDR1 DFQATT and CDR2 SNEGSKA (reference sequence). V lost 1 base and J 3 bases, leaving 14 bases between the germline ends. The DNA for the CDR3 is TGCAGTGCTAGAGGGGGGGCAGGGGGAACAGATACGCAGTATTTT. Translated: CSARGGAGGTDTQYF.

A single count supports this clonotype. At one of its ends the junction is not consistent with the germline gene, which may arise from a read error. This chain joins TRBV24-1 and TRBJ2-6, with D possibly TRBD1 on 5 matching bases. There are 17 residues in the CDR3. Per germline, CDR1 KGHDR and CDR2 SFDVKD. CDR3 amino acids: CATSRSRDEAGANVLTF. CDR3 nucleotides: TGTGCCACCAGTAGGAGCAGGGATGAGGCTGGGGCCAACGTCCTGACATTC.

This clonotype was recorded many times. The J gene is TRBJ2-5, the V gene TRBV7-2; D is undetermined. CDR1 is SGHTA and CDR2 is FQGNSA in the germline V gene. The CDR3 is made up of 13 amino acids. Trimming took off 2 bases at V and 2 bases at J, with 6 bases between the two ends. The CDR3 region is CASSLSEQETQYF. The CDR3 nucleotides read TGTGCCAGCAGCTTATCAGAACAAGAGACCCAGTACTTC.

The V gene is TRBV20-1, the J gene TRBJ2-3; D is unresolved. Trimming removed 6 bases at V and 6 bases at J, with 19 bases between. CDR1 and CDR2 from the germline V gene are DFQATT and SNEGSKA (reference sequence). The CDR3 consists of 14 residues. CDR3 in DNA: TGCAGTGCACCACGGGCCACCGGTGGGGATACGCAGTATTTT. Translating gives CSAPRATGGDTQYF.

The chain uses TRBV6-1 and TRBJ2-2; no firm D call. Between the trimmed V and J ends, which lost 6 bases and 4 bases, there was a span of 9 bases. Germline CDR1 and CDR2: MNHNS and SASEGT. The CDR3 runs to 13 residues. Here the CDR3 reads CASRVVATGELFF. CDR3 coding DNA: TGTGCCAGCAGGGTTGTGGCCACCGGGGAGCTGTTTTTT.

In its sample, this clonotype was seen many times. The rearrangement links TRBV24-1 to TRBJ2-1; 7 bases line up with TRBD1. Germline V lookup: CDR1 KGHDR, CDR2 SFDVKD. J lost 8 bases, V lost 5 bases, and 14 bases had no gene match. The CDR3 has 16 amino acids. CDR3 nucleotide sequence: TGTGCCACCAGTGCCCTCTCAGGAAGGGGGCTCTATGAGCAGTTCTTC. Its translation is CATSALSGRGLYEQFF.

This clonotype appeared many times. CDR3 protein: CASSQVLAVRSYNEQFF. The CDR3 bases are TGCGCCAGCAGCCAAGTTCTAGCGGTGAGGTCCTACAATGAGCAGTTCTTC. The chain combines TRBV4-1 with TRBJ2-1, with 7 bases identical to TRBD2. After removal of 1 base from V and 1 base from J, the junction contained 7 bases not matched to a gene. The CDR3 runs to 17 residues. In germline, CDR1 is MGHRA, CDR2 YSYEKL.

The CDR3 region has the DNA TGTGCCAGCAGTTACTCAAGGCAGGGTCAATCACCCCTCCACTTT. It specifies CASSYSRQGQSPLHF. This chain uses TRBV6-5 with TRBJ1-6; D may be TRBD1 (5 bases). V was clipped by 0 bases and J by 10 bases, with 13 bases between them. This CDR3 is built from 15 residues. Per germline, CDR1 MNHEY and CDR2 SVGAGI.